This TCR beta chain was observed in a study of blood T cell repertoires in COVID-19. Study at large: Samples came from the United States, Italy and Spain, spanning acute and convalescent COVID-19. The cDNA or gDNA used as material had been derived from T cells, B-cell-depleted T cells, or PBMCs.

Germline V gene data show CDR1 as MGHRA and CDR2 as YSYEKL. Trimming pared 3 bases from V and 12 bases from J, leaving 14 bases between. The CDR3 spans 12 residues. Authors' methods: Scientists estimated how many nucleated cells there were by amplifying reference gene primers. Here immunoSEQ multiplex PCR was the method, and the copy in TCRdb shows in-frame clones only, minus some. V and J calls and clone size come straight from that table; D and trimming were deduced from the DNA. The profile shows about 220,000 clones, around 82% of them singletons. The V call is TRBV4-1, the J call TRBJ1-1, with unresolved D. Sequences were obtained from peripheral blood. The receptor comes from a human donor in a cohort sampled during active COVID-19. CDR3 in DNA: TGCGCCAGCAGCCAGGAGGGTTGGAGAACTTTCTTT. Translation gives CASSQEGWRTFF.